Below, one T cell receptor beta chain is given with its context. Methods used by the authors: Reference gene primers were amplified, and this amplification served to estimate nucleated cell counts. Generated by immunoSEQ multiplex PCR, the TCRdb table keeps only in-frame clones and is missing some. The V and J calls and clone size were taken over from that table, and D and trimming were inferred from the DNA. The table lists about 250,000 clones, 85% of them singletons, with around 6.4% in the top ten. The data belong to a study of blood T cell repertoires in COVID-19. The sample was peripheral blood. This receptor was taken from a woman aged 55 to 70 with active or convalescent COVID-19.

For the CDR3, the DNA is TGTGCCAGCAGCCTGATTAGCGGGAGGGCTCCCGGGGAGCTGTTTTTT. Residues: CASSLISGRAPGELFF. The rearrangement uses TRBV11-2 and TRBJ2-2; 11 nucleotides align to TRBD2. V shed 5 bases and J 6 bases; nucleotides not matched to a gene: 8. The CDR3 contains 16 residues. The V gene's germline CDR1 is SGHAT and CDR2 FQNNGV. The whole variable domain, filled in from reference TRBV11-2 and TRBJ2-2, reads EAGVAQSPRYKIIEKRQSVAFWCNPISGHATLYWYQQILGQGPKLLIQFQNNGVVDDSQLPKDRFSAERLKGVDSTLKIQPAKLEDSAVYLCASSLISGRAPGELFFGEGSRLTVL.